This TCR beta chain was found in a study of cytomegalovirus exposure and HLA in healthy donors. Broader study findings: It has been reported that TCR beta sequences accurately predicted the HLA-A and HLA-B alleles of most subjects. In a later analysis, across HLA loci, associated TCR counts were highest for DRB1, lowest for HLA-C.

In its sample, this clone was seen once. Its cognate antigen is unknown. V gave up 3 bases and J gave up 4 bases, with 10 bases separating them. Germline V gives CDR1 MNHEY, CDR2 SMNVEV (reference sequence). This CDR3 region has 14 residues. The PCR made use of 60 Vbeta and 13 Jbeta primers. Per the original data handling: Unique TCR beta chains numbered around 80 million in a later analysis, with roughly 9.9 million shared. The data were produced by immunoSEQ multiplex PCR, yet TCRdb's version contains in-frame clones alone and is incomplete. V, J and clone size are those of that table, while D and trimming were read from the DNA. This table holds 120,000 or so clones, approximately 80% found once.

Sequences were obtained from PBMCs. The receptor was derived from a man younger than 45 in good health and CMV-seronegative. The rearrangement uses TRBV27 and TRBJ2-1, with D hard to call. The CDR3 coding sequence is TGTGCCAGCAGTTTGGGCAGCTTTTACAATGAGCAGTTCTTC. Translation gives CASSLGSFYNEQFF.